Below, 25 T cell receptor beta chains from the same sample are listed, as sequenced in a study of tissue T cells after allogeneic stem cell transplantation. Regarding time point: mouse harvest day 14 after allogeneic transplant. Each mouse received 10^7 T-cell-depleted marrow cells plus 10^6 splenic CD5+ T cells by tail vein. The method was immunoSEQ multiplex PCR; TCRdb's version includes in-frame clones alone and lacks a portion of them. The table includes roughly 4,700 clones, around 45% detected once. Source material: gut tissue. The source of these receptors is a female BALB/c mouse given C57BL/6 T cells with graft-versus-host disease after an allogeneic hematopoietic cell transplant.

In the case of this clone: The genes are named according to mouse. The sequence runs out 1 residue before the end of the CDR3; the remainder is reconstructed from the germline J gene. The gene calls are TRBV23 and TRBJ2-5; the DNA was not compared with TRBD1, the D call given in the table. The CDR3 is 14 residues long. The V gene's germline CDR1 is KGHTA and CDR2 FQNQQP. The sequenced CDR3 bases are TGCTCCAGTTCTCCGGGACAGGTGAAAGACACCCAGTAC. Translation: CSSSPGQVKDTQY. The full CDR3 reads CSSSPGQVKDTQYF. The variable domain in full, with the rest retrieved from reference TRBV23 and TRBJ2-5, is DAAVTQKPRYLIKMKGQEAEMKCIPEKGHTAVFWYQQKQSKELKFLIYFQNQQPLDQIDMVKERFSAVCPSSSLCSLGIRTCEAEDSALYLCSSSPGQVKDTQYFGPGTRLLVL.

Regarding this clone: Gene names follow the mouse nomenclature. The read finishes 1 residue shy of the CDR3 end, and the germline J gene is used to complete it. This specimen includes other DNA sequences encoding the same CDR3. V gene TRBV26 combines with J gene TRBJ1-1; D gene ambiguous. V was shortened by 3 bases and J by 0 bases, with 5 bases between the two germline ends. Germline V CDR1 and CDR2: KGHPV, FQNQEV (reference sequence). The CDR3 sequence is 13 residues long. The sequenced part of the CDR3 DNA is TGTGCCAGCAGTCTTGGCCAGAACACAGAAGTCTTC. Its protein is CASSLGQNTEVF. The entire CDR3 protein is CASSLGQNTEVFF.

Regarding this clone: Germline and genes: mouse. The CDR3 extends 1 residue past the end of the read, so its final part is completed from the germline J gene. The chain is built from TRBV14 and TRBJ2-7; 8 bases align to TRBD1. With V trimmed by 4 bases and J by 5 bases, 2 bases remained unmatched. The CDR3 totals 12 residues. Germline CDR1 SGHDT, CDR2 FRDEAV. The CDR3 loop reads CASSPGGHEQYF. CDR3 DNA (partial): TGTGCCAGCAGTCCAGGGGGCCATGAACAGTAC. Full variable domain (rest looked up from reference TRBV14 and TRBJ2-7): EAGVTQSPRYAVLQEGQAVSFWCDPISGHDTLYWYQQPRDQGPQLLVYFRDEAVIDNSQLPSDRFSAVRPKGTNSTLKIQSAKQGDTATYLCASSPGGHEQYFGPGTRLTVL.

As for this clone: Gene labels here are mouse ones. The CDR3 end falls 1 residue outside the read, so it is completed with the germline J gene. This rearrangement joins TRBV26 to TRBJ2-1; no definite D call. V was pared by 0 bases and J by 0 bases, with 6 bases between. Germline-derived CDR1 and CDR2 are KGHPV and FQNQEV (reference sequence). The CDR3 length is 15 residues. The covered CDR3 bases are TGTGCCAGCAGTCTGTCCACAACTAACTATGCTGAGCAGTTC. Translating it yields CASSLSTTNYAEQF. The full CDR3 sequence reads CASSLSTTNYAEQFF. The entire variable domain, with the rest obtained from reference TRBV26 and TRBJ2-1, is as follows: NSKVIQTPRYLVKGQGQKAKMRCIPEKGHPVVFWYQQNKNNEFKFLINFQNQEVLQQIDMTEKRFSAECPSNSPCSLEIQSSEAGDSALYLCASSLSTTNYAEQFFGPGTRLTVL.

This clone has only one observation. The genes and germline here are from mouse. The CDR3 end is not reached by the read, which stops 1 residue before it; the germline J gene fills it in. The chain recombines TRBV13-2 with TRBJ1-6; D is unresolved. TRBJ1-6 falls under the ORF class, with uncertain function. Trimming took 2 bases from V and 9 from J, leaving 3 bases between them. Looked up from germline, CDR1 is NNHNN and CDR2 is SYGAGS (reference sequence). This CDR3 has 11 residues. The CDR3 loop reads CASGEGSPLYF. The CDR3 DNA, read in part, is TGTGCCAGCGGTGAGGGTTCGCCCCTCTAC.

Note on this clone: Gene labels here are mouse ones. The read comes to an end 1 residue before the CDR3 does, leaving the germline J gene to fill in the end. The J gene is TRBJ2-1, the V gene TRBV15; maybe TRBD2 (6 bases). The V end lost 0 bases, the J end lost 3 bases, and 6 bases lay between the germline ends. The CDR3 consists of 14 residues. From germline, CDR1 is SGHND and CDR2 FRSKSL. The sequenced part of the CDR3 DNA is TGTGCCAGCAGTTTAGCTGGGGGCTATGCTGAGCAGTTC. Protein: CASSLAGGYAEQF. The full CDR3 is CASSLAGGYAEQFF.

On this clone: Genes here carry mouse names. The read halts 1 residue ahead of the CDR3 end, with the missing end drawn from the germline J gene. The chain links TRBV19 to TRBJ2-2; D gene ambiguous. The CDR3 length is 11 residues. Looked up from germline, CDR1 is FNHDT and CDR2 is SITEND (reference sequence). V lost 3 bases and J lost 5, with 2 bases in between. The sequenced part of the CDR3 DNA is TGTGCCAGCAGTAATACCGGGCAGCTCTAC. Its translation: CASSNTGQLY. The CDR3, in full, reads CASSNTGQLYF.

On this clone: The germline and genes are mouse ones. The CDR3 protein is CASSLSGGGFAETLYF. The DNA read from the CDR3 is TGTGCCAGCAGCCTGAGTGGTGGGGGGTTTGCAGAAACGCTGTAT. V usage is TRBV3 and J usage is TRBJ2-3, with 7 bases lining up with TRBD2. The observed sequence ends 1 residue before the CDR3 terminus, with the missing tail filled in from the germline J gene. Germline V gives CDR1 SNHLY, CDR2 FYNGKV (reference sequence). V lost 5 bases and J lost 2; bases outside the gene matches: 10. The CDR3 is 16 amino acids.

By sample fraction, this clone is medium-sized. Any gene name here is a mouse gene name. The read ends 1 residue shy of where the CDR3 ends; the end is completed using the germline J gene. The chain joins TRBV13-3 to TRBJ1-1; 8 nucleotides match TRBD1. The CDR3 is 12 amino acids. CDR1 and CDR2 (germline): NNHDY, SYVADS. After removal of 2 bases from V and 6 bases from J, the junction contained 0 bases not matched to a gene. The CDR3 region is CASSETGAEVFF. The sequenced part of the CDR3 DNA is TGTGCCAGCAGTGAGACAGGGGCAGAAGTCTTC.

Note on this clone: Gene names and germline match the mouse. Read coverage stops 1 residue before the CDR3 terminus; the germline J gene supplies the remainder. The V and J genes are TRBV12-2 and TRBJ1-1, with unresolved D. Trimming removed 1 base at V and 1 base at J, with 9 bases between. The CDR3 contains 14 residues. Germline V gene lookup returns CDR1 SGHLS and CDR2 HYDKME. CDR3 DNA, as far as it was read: TGTGCCAGCTCTCTGCGGGGTGGGAACACAGAAGTCTTC. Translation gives CASSLRGGNTEVF. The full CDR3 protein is CASSLRGGNTEVFF.

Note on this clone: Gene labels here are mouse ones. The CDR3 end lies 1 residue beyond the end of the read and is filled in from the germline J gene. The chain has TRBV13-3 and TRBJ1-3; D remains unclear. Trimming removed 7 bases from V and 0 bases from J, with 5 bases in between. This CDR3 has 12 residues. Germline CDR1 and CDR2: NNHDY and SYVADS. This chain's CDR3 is CASCSSGNTLYF. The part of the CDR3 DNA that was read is TGTGCCAGCTGCTCTTCTGGAAATACGCTCTAT.

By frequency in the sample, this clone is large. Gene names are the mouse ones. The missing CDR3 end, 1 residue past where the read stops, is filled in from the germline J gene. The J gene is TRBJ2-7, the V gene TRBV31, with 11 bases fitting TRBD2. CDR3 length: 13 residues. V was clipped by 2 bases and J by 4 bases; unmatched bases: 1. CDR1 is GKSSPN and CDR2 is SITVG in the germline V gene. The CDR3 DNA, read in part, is TGTGCCTGGAGTGGGGACTGGGGGTATGAACAGTAC. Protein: CAWSGDWGYEQY. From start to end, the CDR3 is CAWSGDWGYEQYF.

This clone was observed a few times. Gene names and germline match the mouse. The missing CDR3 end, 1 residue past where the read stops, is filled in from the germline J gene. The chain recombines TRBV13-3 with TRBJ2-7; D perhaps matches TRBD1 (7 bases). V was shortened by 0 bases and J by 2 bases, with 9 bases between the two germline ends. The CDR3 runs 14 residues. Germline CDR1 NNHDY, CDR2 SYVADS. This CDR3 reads CASSDGRGAYEQYF. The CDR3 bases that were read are TGTGCCAGCAGTGATGGCAGGGGGGCCTATGAACAGTAC.

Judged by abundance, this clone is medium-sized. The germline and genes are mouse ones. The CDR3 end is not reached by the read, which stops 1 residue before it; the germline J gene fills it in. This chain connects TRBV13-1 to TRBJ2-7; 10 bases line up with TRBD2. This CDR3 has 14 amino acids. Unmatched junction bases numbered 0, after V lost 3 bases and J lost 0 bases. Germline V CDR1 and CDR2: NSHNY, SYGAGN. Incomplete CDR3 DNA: TGTGCCAGCAGTGGGGACTGGGGCTCCTATGAACAGTAC. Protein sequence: CASSGDWGSYEQY. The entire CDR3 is CASSGDWGSYEQYF.

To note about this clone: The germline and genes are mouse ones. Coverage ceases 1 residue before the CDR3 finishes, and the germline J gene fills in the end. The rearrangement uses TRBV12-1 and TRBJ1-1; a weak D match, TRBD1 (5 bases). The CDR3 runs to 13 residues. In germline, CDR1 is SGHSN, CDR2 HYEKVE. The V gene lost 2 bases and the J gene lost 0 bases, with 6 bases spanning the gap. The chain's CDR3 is CASSQQANTEVFF. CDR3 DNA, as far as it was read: TGTGCCAGCTCTCAACAGGCAAACACAGAAGTCTTC.

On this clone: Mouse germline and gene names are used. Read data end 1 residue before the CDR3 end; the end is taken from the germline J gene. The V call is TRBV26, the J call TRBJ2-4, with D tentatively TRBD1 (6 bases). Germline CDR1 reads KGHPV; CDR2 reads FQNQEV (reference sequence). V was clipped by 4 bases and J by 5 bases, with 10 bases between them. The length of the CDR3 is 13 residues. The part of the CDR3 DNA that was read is TGTGCCAGCAGTCGGGCCAGGGGAAACACCTTGTAC. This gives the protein CASSRARGNTLY. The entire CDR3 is CASSRARGNTLYF.

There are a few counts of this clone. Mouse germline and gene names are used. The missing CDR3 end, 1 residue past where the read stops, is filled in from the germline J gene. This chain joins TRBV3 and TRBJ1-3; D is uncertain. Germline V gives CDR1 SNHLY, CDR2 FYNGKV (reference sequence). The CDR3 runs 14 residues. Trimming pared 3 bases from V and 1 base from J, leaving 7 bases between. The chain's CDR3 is CASSFPQSGNTLYF. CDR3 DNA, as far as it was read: TGTGCCAGCAGCTTCCCACAGTCTGGAAATACGCTCTAT.

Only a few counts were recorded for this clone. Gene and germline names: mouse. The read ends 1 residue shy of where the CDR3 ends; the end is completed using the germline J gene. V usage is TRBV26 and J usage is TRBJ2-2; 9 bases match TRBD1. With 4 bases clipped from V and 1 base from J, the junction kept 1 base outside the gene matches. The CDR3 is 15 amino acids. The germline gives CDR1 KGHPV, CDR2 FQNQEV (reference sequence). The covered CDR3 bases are TGTGCCAGCAGTCGGGGACAGGGAAACACCGGGCAGCTCTAC. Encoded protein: CASSRGQGNTGQLY. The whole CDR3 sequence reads CASSRGQGNTGQLYF.

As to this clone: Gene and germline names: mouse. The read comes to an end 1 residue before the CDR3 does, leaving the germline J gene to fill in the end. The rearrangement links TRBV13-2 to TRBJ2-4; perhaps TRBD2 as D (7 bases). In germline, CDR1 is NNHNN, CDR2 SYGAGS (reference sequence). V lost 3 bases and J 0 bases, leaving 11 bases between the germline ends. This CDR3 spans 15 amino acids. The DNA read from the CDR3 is TGTGCCAGCGGTGGGGGGGCGCGTAGTCAAAACACCTTGTAC. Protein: CASGGGARSQNTLY. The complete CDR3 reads CASGGGARSQNTLYF.

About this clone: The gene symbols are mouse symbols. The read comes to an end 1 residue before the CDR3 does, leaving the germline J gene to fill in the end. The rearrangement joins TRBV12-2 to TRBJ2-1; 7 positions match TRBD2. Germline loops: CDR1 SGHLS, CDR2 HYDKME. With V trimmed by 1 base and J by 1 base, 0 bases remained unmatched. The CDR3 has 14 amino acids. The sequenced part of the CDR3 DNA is TGTGCCAGCTCTCTACTGGGGAACTATGCTGAGCAGTTC. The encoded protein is CASSLLGNYAEQF. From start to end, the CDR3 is CASSLLGNYAEQFF.

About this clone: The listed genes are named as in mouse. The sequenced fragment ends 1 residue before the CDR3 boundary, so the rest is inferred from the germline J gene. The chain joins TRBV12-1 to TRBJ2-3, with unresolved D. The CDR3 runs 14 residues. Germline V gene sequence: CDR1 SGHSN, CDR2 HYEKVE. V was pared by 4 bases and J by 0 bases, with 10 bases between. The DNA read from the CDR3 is TGTGCCAGCTCGAAAGGCTCTAGTGCAGAAACGCTGTAT. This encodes CASSKGSSAETLY. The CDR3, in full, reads CASSKGSSAETLYF.

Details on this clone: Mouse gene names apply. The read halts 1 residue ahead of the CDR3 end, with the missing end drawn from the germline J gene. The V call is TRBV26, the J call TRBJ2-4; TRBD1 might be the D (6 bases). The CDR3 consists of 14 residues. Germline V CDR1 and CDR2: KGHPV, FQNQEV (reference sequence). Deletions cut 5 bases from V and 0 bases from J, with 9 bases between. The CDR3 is CASSWDNSQNTLYF. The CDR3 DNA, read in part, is TGTGCCAGCAGTTGGGACAATAGTCAAAACACCTTGTAC.

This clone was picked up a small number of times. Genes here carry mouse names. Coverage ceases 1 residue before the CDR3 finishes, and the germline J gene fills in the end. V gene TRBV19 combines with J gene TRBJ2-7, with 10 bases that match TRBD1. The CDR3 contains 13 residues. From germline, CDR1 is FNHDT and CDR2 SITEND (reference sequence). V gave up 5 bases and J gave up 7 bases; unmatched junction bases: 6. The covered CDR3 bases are TGTGCCAGCAGCAGGGACAGGGGAGGGGAACAGTAC. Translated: CASSRDRGGEQY. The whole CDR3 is CASSRDRGGEQYF.

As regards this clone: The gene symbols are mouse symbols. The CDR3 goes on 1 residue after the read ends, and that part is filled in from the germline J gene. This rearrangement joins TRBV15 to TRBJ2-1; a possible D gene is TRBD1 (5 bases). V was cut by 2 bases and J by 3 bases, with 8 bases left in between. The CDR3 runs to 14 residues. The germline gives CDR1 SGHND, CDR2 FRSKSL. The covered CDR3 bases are TGTGCCAGCAGTTTAAGGACATCCTATGCTGAGCAGTTC. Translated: CASSLRTSYAEQF. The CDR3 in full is CASSLRTSYAEQFF. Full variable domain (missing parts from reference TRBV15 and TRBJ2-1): DAGVTQTPRHEVAEKGQTIILKCEPVSGHNDLFWYRQTKIQGLELLSYFRSKSLMEDGGAFKDRFKAEMLNSSFSTLKIQPTEPKDSAVYLCASSLRTSYAEQFFGPGTRLTVL.

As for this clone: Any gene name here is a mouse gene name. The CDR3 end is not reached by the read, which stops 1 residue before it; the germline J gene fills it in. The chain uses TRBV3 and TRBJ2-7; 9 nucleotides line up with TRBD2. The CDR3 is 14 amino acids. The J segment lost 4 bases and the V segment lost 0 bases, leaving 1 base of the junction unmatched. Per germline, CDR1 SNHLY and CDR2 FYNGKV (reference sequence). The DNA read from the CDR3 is TGTGCCAGCAGCTTAGCGGGACTGGGATATGAACAGTAC. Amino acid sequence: CASSLAGLGYEQY. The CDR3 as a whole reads CASSLAGLGYEQYF.